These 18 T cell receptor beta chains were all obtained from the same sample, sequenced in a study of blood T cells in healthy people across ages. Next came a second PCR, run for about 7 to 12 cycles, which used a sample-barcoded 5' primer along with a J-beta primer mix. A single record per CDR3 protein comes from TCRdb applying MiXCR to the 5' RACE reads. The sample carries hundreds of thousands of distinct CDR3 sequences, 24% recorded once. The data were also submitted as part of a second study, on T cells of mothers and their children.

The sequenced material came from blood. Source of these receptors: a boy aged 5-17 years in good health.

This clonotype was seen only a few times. The CDR3 DNA reads TGTGCCAGCAGCTTAGGATTCGGGGGCCCGGAGACCCAGTACTTC. Amino acid sequence: CASSLGFGGPETQYF. The chain carries TRBV7-8 and TRBJ2-5; D is possibly TRBD1 or TRBD2 (6 bases each). The CDR3 has 15 residues. Per germline, CDR1 SGHVS and CDR2 FQNEAQ. Trimming removed 1 base from V and 5 bases from J, with 14 bases in between.

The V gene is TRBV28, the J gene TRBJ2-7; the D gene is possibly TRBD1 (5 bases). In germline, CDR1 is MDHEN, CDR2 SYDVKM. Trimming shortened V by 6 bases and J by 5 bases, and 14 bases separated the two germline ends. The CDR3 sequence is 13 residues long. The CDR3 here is CASRLRVNHEQYF. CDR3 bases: TGTGCCAGCAGACTCAGGGTAAATCACGAGCAGTACTTC.

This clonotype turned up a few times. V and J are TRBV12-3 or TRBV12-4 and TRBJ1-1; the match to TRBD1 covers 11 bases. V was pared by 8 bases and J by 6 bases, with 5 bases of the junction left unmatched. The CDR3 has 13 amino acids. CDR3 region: CASGEGQGAEAFF. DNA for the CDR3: TGTGCCAGCGGCGAGGGACAGGGGGCTGAAGCTTTCTTT.

CDR3 residues: CASSLWAGGSGNTIYF. The CDR3 DNA is TGTGCCAGCAGTTTATGGGCCGGAGGCTCTGGAAACACCATATATTTT. This chain links TRBV28 with TRBJ1-3; D gene ambiguous. CDR3 length equals 16 residues. V was trimmed by 0 bases and J by 0 bases, leaving 9 bases between them. Germline assignment: CDR1 MDHEN and CDR2 SYDVKM.

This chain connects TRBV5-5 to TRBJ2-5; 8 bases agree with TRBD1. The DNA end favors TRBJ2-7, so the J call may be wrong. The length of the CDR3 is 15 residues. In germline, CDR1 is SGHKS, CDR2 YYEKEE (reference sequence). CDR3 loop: CASSLATGAFYEQYF. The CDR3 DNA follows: TGTGCCAGCAGCTTGGCGACAGGGGCCTTCTACGAGCAGTACTTC.

The CDR3 nucleotides read TGTGCCAGCAAGGGGGCCAGGGTTGCCTACGAGCAGTACTTC. This encodes CASKGARVAYEQYF. The V gene is TRBV27, the J gene TRBJ2-7; 7 nucleotides align to TRBD1. The germline V gene has CDR1 MNHEY and CDR2 SMNVEV (reference sequence). The junction had 8 bases not matched to a gene; V was cut back by 7 bases and J by 2 bases. The CDR3 contains 14 residues.

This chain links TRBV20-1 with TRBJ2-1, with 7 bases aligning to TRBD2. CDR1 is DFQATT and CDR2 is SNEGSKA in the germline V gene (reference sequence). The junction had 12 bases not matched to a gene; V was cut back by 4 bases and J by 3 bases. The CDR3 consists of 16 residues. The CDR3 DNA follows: TGCAGTGCTACCCAGGGAGGGACCCGCTTCTACAATGAGCAGTTCTTC. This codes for CSATQGGTRFYNEQFF.

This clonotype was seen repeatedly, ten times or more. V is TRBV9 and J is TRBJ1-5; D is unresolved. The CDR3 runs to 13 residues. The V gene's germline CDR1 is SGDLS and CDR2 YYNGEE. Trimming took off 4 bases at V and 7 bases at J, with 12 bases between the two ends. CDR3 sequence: CASSPQGDQPQHF. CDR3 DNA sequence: TGTGCCAGCAGCCCCCAAGGCGACCAGCCCCAGCATTTT.

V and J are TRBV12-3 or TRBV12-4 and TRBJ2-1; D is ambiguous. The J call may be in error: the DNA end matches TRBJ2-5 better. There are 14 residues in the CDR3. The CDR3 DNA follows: TGTGCCAGCAGTCTGGGGTTGAAGGCGGAGACCCAGTACTTC. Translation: CASSLGLKAETQYF.

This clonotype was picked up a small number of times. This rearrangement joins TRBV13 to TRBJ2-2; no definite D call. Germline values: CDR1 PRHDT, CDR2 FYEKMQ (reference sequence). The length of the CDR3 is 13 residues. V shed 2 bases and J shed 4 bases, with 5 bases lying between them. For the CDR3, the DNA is TGTGCCAGCAGCTTAAGCCTCACCGGGGAGCTGTTTTTT. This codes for CASSLSLTGELFF.

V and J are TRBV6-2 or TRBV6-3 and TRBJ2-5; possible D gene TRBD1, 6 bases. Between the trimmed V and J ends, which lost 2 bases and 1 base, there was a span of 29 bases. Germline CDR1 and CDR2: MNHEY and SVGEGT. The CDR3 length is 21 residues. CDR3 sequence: CASSYPGGQSLFLSPQETQYF. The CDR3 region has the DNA TGTGCCAGCAGTTACCCCGGAGGACAGTCACTCTTTTTGAGTCCCCAAGAGACCCAGTACTTC.

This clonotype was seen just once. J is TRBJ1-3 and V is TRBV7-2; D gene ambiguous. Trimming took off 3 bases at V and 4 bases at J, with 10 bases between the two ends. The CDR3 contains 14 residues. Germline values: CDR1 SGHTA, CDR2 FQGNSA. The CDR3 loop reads CASSLEFRGNTIYF. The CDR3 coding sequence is TGTGCCAGCAGCTTGGAGTTCAGGGGAAACACCATATATTTT.

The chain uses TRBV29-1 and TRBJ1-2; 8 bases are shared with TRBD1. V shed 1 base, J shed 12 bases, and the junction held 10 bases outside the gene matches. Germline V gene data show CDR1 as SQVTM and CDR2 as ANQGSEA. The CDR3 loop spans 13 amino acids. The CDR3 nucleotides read TGCAGCGTTGAAGGGGGACAGGAGGTGGGCCACACCTTC. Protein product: CSVEGGQEVGHTF. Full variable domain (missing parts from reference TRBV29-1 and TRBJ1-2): SAVISQKPSRDICQRGTSLTIQCQVDSQVTMMFWYRQQPGQSLTLIATANQGSEATYESGFVIDKFPISRPNLTFSTLTVSNMSPEDSSIYLCSVEGGQEVGHTFGSGTRLTVV.

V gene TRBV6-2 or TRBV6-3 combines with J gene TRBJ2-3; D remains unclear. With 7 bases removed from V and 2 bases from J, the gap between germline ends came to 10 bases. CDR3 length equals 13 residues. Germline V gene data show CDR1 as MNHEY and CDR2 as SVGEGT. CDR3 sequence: CASTTQDTDTQYF. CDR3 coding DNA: TGTGCCAGCACCACCCAGGACACAGATACGCAGTATTTT.

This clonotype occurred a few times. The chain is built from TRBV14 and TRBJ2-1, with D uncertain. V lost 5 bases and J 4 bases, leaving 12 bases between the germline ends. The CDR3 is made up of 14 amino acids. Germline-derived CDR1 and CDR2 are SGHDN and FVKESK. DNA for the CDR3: TGTGCCAGCAGCAGCGATCAGCTGTACAATGAGCAGTTCTTC. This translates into CASSSDQLYNEQFF.

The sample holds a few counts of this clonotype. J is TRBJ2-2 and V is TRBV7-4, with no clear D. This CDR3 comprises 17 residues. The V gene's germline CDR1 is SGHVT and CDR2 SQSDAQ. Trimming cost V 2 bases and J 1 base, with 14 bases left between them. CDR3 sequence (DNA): TGTGCCAGCAGCTTAAAGGCGCAGGTGGGGAACACCGGGGAGCTGTTTTTT. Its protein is CASSLKAQVGNTGELFF.

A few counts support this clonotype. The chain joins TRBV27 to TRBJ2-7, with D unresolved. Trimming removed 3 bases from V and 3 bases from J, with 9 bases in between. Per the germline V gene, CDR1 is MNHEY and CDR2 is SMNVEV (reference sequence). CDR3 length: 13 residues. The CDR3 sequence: CASSFGPNYEQYF. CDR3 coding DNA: TGTGCCAGCAGTTTCGGGCCAAACTACGAGCAGTACTTC.

The CDR3 here is CASSDSTQGRRSYTF. For the CDR3, the DNA is TGTGCCAGCAGTGACTCTACACAGGGACGGAGAAGCTACACCTTC. V and J are TRBV6-4 and TRBJ1-2; D possibly corresponds to TRBD1 (6 bases). Germline V lookup: CDR1 MRHNA, CDR2 SNTAGT. This CDR3 spans 15 amino acids. V lost 0 bases and J lost 9, with 17 bases in between.